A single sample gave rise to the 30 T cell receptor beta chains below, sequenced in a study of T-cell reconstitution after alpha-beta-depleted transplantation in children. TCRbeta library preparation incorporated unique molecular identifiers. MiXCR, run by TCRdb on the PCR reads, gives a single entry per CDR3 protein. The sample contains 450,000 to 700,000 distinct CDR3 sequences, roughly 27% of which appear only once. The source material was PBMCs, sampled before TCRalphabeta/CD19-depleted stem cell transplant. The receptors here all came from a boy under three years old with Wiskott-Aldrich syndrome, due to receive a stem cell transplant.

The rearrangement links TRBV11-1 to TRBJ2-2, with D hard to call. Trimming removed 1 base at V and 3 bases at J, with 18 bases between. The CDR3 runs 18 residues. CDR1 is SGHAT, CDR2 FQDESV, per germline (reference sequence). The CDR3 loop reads CASSLVWRVAGYTGELFF. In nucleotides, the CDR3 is TGTGCCAGCAGCTTAGTCTGGCGTGTCGCCGGGTACACCGGGGAGCTGTTTTTT. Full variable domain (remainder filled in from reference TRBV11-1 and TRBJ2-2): EAEVAQSPRYKITEKSQAVAFWCDPISGHATLYWYRQILGQGPELLVQFQDESVVDDSQLPKDRFSAERLKGVDSTLKIQPAELGDSAMYLCASSLVWRVAGYTGELFFGEGSRLTVL.

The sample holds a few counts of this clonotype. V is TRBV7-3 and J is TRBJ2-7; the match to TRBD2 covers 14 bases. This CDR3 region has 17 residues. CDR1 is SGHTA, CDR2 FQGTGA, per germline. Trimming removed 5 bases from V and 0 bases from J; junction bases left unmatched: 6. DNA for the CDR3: TGTGCCAGCAGCGCGGGGACTAGCGGGAGTTTCTCCTACGAGCAGTACTTC. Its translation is CASSAGTSGSFSYEQYF.

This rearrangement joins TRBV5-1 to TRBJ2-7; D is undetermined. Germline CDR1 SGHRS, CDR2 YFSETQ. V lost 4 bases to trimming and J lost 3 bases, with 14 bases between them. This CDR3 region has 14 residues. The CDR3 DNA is TGCGCCAGCAGCGTTGTATCGGCCGACTACGAGCAGTACTTC. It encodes CASSVVSADYEQYF.

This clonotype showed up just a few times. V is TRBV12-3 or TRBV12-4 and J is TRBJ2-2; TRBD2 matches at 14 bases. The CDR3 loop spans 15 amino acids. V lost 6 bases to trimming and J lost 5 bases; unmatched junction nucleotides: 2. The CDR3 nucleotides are TGTGCCAGCAGGGGACTAGCGGGAGTTACCGGGGAGCTGTTTTTT. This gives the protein CASRGLAGVTGELFF.

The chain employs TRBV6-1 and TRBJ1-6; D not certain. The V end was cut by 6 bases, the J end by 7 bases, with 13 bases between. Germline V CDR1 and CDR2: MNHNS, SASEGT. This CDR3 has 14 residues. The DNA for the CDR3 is TGTGCCAGCAGCCCCGGGCCCCTAAATTCACCCCTCCACTTT. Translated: CASSPGPLNSPLHF.

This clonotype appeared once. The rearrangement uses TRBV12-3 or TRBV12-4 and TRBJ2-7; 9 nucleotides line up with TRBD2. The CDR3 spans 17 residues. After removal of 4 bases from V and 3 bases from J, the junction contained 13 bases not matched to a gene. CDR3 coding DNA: TGTGCCAGCAGTTCCTATAGCGGGGGCAGCTTTAACTACGAGCAGTACTTC. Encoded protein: CASSSYSGGSFNYEQYF.

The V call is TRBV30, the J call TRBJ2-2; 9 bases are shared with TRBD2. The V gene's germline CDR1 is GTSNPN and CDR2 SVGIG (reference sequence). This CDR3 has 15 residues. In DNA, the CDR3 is TGTGCTAATGGGGGTAGCGGGAGTTTTACCGGGGAGCTGTTTTTT. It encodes CANGGSGSFTGELFF.

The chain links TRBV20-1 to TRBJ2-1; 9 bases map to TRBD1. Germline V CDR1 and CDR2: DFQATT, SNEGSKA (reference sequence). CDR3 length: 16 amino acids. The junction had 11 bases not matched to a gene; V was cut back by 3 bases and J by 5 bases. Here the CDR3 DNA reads TGCAGTGCTAGTCCTAAGGCGGGACAGGGACACAATGAGCAGTTCTTC. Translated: CSASPKAGQGHNEQFF.

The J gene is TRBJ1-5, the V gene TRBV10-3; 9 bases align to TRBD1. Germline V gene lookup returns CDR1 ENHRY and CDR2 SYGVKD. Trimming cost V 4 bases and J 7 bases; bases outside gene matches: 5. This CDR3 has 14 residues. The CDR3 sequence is CAISVGQGDQPQHF. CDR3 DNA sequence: TGTGCCATCAGTGTGGGACAGGGTGACCAGCCCCAGCATTTT.

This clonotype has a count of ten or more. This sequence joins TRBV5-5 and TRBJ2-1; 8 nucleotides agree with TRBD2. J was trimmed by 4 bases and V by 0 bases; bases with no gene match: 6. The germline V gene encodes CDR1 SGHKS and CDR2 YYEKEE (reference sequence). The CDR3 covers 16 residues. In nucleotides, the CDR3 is TGTGCCAGCAGCTTGGGAGTAGCGGGGCAATACAATGAGCAGTTCTTC. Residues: CASSLGVAGQYNEQFF.

CDR3 sequence reads: CASSGTSGARPDTQYF. CDR3 DNA sequence: TGCGCCAGCAGCGGGACTAGCGGGGCCCGCCCGGATACGCAGTATTTT. The gene calls are TRBV5-1 and TRBJ2-3; the match to TRBD2 covers 13 bases. The J segment lost 6 bases and the V segment lost 4 bases, leaving 8 bases of the junction unmatched. The germline gives CDR1 SGHRS, CDR2 YFSETQ. This CDR3 has 16 amino acids.

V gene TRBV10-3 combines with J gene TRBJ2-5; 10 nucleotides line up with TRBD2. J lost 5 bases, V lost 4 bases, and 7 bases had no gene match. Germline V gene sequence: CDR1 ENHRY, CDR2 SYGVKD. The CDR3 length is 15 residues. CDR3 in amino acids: CAISGAGGPGETQYF. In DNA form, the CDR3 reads TGTGCCATCAGTGGAGCGGGAGGGCCGGGGGAGACCCAGTACTTC.

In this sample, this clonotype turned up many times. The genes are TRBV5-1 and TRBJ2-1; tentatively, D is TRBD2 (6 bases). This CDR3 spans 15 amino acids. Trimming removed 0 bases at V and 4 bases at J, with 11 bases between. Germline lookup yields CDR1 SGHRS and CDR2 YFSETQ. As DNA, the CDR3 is TGCGCCAGCAGCTTGGAGGGAGGAGGTTACAATGAGCAGTTCTTC. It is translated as CASSLEGGGYNEQFF.

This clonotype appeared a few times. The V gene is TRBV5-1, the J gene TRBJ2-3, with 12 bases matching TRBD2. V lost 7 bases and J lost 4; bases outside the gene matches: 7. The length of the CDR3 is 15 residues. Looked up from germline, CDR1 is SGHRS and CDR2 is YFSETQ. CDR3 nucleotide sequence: TGCGCCAGCGGCGCTAGCGGGAGGGCCCCAGATACGCAGTATTTT. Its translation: CASGASGRAPDTQYF.

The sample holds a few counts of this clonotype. CDR3 protein: CSARGDLRSGLYNEQFF. The CDR3 DNA reads TGCAGTGCTAGGGGGGATCTGCGTAGCGGGCTATACAATGAGCAGTTCTTC. The chain employs TRBV20-1 and TRBJ2-1, with 7 bases aligning to TRBD2. Looked up from germline, CDR1 is DFQATT and CDR2 is SNEGSKA (reference sequence). This CDR3 contains 17 residues. The V gene end was trimmed by 3 bases and the J gene end by 4 bases; junction bases not matched to a gene: 15.

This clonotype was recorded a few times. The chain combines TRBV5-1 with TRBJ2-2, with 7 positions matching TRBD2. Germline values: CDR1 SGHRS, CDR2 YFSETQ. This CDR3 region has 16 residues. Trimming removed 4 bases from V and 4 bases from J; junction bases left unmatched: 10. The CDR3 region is CASSPHGTISTGELFF. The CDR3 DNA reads TGCGCCAGCAGCCCCCACGGGACTATAAGCACCGGGGAGCTGTTTTTT. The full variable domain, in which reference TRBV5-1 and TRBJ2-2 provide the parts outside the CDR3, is KAGVTQTPRYLIKTRGQQVTLSCSPISGHRSVSWYQQTPGQGLQFLFEYFSETQRNKGNFPGRFSGRQFSNSRSEMNVSTLELGDSALYLCASSPHGTISTGELFFGEGSRLTVL.

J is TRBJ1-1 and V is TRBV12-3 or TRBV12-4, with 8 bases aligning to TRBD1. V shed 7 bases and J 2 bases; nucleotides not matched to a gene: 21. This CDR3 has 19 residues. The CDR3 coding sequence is TGTGCCAGCAAACCCTCCAGATGGGAGCGGGACAGGATAAACACTGAAGCTTTCTTT. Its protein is CASKPSRWERDRINTEAFF.

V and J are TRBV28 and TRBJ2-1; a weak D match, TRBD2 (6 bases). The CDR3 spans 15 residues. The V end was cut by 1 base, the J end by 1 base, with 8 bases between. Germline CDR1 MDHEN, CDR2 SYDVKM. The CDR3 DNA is TGTGCCAGCAGTTTATCGGGGGTATCCTACAATGAGCAGTTCTTC. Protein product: CASSLSGVSYNEQFF.

The CDR3 coding sequence is TGCGCCAGCAGCGGACGGGAGGGGGAGGTGGAGCTGTTTTTT. Translated: CASSGREGEVELFF. V usage is TRBV4-1 and J usage is TRBJ2-2; 8 positions match TRBD2. The CDR3 loop spans 14 amino acids. V was clipped by 5 bases and J by 10 bases; unmatched bases: 9. Per germline, CDR1 MGHRA and CDR2 YSYEKL.

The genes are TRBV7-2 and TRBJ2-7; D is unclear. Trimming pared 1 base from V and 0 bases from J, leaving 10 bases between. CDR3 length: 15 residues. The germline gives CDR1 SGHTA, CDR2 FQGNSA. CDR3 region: CASSLGSWSSYEQYF. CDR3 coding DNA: TGTGCCAGCAGCTTAGGGAGTTGGAGCTCCTACGAGCAGTACTTC.

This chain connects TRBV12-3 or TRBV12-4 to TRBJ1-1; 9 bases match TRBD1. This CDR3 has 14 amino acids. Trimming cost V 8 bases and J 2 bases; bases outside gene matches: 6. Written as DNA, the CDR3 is TGTGCCAGCGGGACAGGGCCAACCAACACTGAAGCTTTCTTT. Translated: CASGTGPTNTEAFF.

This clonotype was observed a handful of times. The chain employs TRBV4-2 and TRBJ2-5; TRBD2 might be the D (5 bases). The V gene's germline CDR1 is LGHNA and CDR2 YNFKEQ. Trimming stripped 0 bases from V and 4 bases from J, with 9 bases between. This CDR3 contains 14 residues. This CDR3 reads CASSQETSGETQYF. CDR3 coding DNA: TGTGCCAGCAGCCAAGAAACTAGTGGAGAGACCCAGTACTTC.

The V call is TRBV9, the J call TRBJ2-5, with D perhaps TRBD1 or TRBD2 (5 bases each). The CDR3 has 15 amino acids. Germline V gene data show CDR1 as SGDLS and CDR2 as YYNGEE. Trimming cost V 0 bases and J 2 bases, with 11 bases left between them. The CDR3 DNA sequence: TGTGCCAGCAGCGTAGTTGGGACGGAACAAGAGACCCAGTACTTC. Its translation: CASSVVGTEQETQYF.

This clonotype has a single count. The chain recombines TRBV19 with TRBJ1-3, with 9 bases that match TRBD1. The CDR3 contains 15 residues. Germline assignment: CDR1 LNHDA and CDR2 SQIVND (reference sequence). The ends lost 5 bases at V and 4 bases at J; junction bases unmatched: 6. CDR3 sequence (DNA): TGTGCCAGTAGTTCGACAGGGGGGAAAGGAAACACCATATATTTT. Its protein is CASSSTGGKGNTIYF.

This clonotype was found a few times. The CDR3 bases are TGCGCCAGCAGCTGGGGAACCCCAGGGGCAGATACGCAGTATTTT. The encoded protein is CASSWGTPGADTQYF. V gene TRBV5-1 combines with J gene TRBJ2-3; maybe TRBD1 (6 bases). The CDR3 sequence is 15 residues long. Trimming left V 3 bases short and J 4 bases short, with 15 bases between. Germline V gene sequence: CDR1 SGHRS, CDR2 YFSETQ.

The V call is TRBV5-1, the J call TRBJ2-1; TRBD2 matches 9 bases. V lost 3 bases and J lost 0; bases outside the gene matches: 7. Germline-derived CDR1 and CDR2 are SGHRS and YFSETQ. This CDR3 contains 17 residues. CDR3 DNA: TGCGCCAGCAGCTCCGGACTAGCGCCGAGCTCCTACAATGAGCAGTTCTTC. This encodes CASSSGLAPSSYNEQFF.

CDR3 amino acids: CASTFRTSGESSYNEQFF. In DNA, the CDR3 is TGTGCCAGCACCTTCAGGACTAGCGGAGAGAGCTCCTACAATGAGCAGTTCTTC. The chain has TRBV7-3 and TRBJ2-1, with TRBD2 identical over 10 bases. In germline, CDR1 is SGHTA, CDR2 FQGTGA. CDR3 size: 18 residues. Trimming cost V 7 bases and J 0 bases; bases outside gene matches: 12.

CDR3 in DNA: TGCGCCAGCAGCTTGGGGTCCGGGAGCAACACCGGGGAGCTGTTTTTT. It yields the protein CASSLGSGSNTGELFF. The gene calls are TRBV5-1 and TRBJ2-2, with D possibly matching TRBD2 (6 bases). Trimming removed 0 bases at V and 2 bases at J, with 11 bases between. CDR3 length: 16 amino acids. Germline-derived CDR1 and CDR2 are SGHRS and YFSETQ. Supplemented by reference TRBV5-1 and TRBJ2-2, the full variable domain reads KAGVTQTPRYLIKTRGQQVTLSCSPISGHRSVSWYQQTPGQGLQFLFEYFSETQRNKGNFPGRFSGRQFSNSRSEMNVSTLELGDSALYLCASSLGSGSNTGELFFGEGSRLTVL.

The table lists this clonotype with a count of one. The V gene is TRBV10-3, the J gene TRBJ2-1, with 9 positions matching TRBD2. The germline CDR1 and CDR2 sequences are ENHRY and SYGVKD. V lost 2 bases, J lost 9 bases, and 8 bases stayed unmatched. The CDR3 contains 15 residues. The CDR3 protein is CAISEAELAGREQFF. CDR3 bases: TGTGCCATCAGTGAGGCGGAACTAGCGGGTCGTGAGCAGTTCTTC.

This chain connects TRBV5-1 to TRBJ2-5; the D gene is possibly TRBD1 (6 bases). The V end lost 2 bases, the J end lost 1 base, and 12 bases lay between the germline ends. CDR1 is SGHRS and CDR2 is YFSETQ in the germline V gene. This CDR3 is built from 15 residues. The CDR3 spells CASSLTTGSQETQYF. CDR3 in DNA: TGCGCCAGCAGCTTAACCACAGGGAGCCAAGAGACCCAGTACTTC.